The entry below gives a single T cell receptor (beta chain) sequence along with its context. The antigen is not known. This sample's treatment: around 19 received Ad26.COV2.S at low or high dose, single or two shots; 5 received placebo; per-sample allocation not given. Samples were taken on day 63 after the first vaccine or placebo injection. This sample was included in a study of Ad26.COV2.S vaccination and SARS-CoV-2 variants. Overall study context: COV1001, an Ad26.COV2.S trial, supplied this vaccine-arm donor. General study results and limits: Vaccinees reportedly had broad spike-specific CD8+ and CD4+ T cell responses.

The CDR3 is 14 amino acids. The germline V gene encodes CDR1 MNHNY and CDR2 SVGAGI (reference sequence). V was cut by 3 bases and J by 3 bases, with 9 bases left in between. Measured with immunoSEQ multiplex PCR; TCRdb has only the in-frame clones, and not every one. The profile covers hundreds of thousands of clones, with more than 80% appearing a single time and around 1.5% taken by the ten largest. The sequence came from a person aged 18-65 years who received the Ad26.COV2.S COVID-19 vaccine or a placebo. The sample consisted of peripheral blood, taken in a trial of Ad26.COV2.S vaccine versus placebo. The chain links TRBV6-6 to TRBJ1-5; perhaps TRBD1 as D (5 bases). Written as DNA, the CDR3 is TGTGCCAGCAGTTATGTGGGGGACAATCAGCCCCAGCATTTT. This codes for CASSYVGDNQPQHF.